This TCR beta chain was recorded in a study of blood T cell repertoires in COVID-19. Study context: Collection of acute and convalescent COVID-19 samples took place in the United States, Italy and Spain. T cells, B-cell-depleted T cells, or PBMCs supplied cDNA or gDNA.

Trimming took off 6 bases at V and 9 bases at J, with 18 bases between the two ends. The CDR3 loop spans 15 amino acids. The germline V gene has CDR1 MDHEN and CDR2 SYDVKM. In the source study's methods: By means of reference gene primer amplification, nucleated cell counts were estimated. Libraries were prepared by immunoSEQ multiplex PCR; TCRdb keeps only in-frame clonotypes and omits some of them. V and J calls and clone size are copied from that table; D and trimming were computed from the DNA. The profile shows fewer than 350,000 clones, approximately 83% of them singletons. The source is a woman aged 25-40 years who had recovered from COVID-19. The sequenced sample consisted of peripheral blood. The chain carries TRBV28 and TRBJ1-6, with D possibly being TRBD1 (5 bases). This CDR3 reads CASSTEGRGSSPLHF. In DNA form, the CDR3 reads TGTGCCAGCAGCACCGAAGGAAGGGGAAGTTCACCCCTCCACTTT. Complete variable domain (other parts from reference TRBV28 and TRBJ1-6): DVKVTQSSRYLVKRTGEKVFLECVQDMDHENMFWYRQDPGLGLRLIYFSYDVKMKEKGDIPEGYSVSREKKERFSLILESASTNQTSMYLCASSTEGRGSSPLHFGNGTRLTVT.